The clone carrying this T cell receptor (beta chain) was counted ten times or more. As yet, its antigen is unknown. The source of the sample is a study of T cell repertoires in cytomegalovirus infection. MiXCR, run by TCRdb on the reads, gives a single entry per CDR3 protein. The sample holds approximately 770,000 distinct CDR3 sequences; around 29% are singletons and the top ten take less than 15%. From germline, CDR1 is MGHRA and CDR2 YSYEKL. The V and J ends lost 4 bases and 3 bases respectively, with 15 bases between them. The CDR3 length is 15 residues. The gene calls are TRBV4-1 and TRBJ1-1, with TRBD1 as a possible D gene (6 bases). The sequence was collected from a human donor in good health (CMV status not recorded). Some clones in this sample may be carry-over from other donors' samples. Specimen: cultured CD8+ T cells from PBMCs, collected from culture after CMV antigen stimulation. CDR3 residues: CASSLGGAGDTEAFF. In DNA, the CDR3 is TGCGCCAGCAGCCTAGGGGGGGCCGGGGACACTGAAGCTTTCTTT.